These 32 T cell receptor beta chains were sequenced from one sample in a study of CD8+CD57+ T cells in acquired aplastic anemia. Both TCR beta VDJ combination and CDR3 sequence profiling were carried out. Genomic DNA was the template for this profiling. TCRdb re-derived calls from the reads in MiXCR, one entry per CDR3 protein. The table has some 290,000 distinct CDR3 sequences, 55% to 65% seen once; the top ten hold roughly 8%. Sequencing used sorted CD4+, CD8+, or CD8+CD57+ T cells (not recorded which) from PBMCs. These receptors came from a human donor with severe aplastic anemia or a healthy control (not recorded which).

Details on this clonotype: It may be a read error: a sequence one base away is much more abundant. V is TRBV6-5 and J is TRBJ2-5; D gene ambiguous. Trimming took off 2 bases at V and 3 bases at J, with 7 bases between the two ends. CDR3 length equals 13 residues. Per germline, CDR1 MNHEY and CDR2 SVGAGI. CDR3 DNA: TGTGCCAGCAGTTACAGGTTCGAAGAGACCCAGTACTTC. Protein product: CASSYRFEETQYF.

The chain employs TRBV19 and TRBJ1-1, with TRBD1 identical over 9 bases. Germline CDR1 and CDR2: LNHDA and SQIVND (reference sequence). The CDR3 covers 15 residues. The V segment lost 7 bases and the J segment 4 bases; nucleotides outside the gene matches: 10. The CDR3 nucleotides are TGTGCCAGTATCGGGACAGGGCCTCGGGGCACTGAAGCTTTCTTT. Translation gives CASIGTGPRGTEAFF.

The chain couples TRBV6-6 to TRBJ2-1, with TRBD1 matching over 8 bases. The ends lost 6 bases at V and 4 bases at J; junction bases unmatched: 8. The CDR3 runs to 15 residues. Germline loops: CDR1 MNHNY, CDR2 SVGAGI (reference sequence). For the CDR3, the DNA is TGTGCCAGCAGCCGGACAGGGAGCCCATACAATGAGCAGTTCTTC. This translates into CASSRTGSPYNEQFF.

The V gene is TRBV7-3, the J gene TRBJ1-4; the match to TRBD1 covers 10 bases. With V trimmed by 5 bases and J by 8 bases, 11 bases remained unmatched. Per germline, CDR1 SGHTA and CDR2 FQGTGA. The CDR3 is 16 amino acids. The CDR3 DNA sequence: TGTGCCAGCAGCCCGACTTCCGGGACAGGGGCCGAAAAACTGTTTTTT. It encodes CASSPTSGTGAEKLFF.

The J gene is TRBJ2-5, the V gene TRBV6-2 or TRBV6-3; TRBD1 might be the D (6 bases). The J call is uncertain, as TRBJ2-4 better fits the DNA end. This CDR3 spans 13 amino acids. Per the germline V gene, CDR1 is MNHEY and CDR2 is SVGEGT. This chain's CDR3 is CASSSRTEDIQYF. The CDR3 DNA sequence: TGTGCCAGCAGTTCCCGGACAGAAGACATTCAGTACTTC.

V is TRBV20-1 and J is TRBJ1-2, with TRBD1 matching over 8 bases. Germline V lookup: CDR1 DFQATT, CDR2 SNEGSKA (reference sequence). Trimming removed 6 bases from V and 0 bases from J; junction bases left unmatched: 3. The length of the CDR3 is 13 residues. CDR3 sequence reads: CSAGGQANYGYTF. The CDR3 region has the DNA TGCAGTGCCGGGGGACAGGCTAACTATGGCTACACCTTC.

This clonotype has ten or more counts. The V and J genes are TRBV5-1 and TRBJ1-1; D is uncertain. Trimming left V 6 bases short and J 3 bases short, with 18 bases between. The length of the CDR3 is 15 residues. CDR1 and CDR2 from the germline V gene are SGHRS and YFSETQ. In nucleotides, the CDR3 is TGCGCCAGCACTCCGCAGGAGAGTTTGGACACTGAAGCTTTCTTT. Translation: CASTPQESLDTEAFF.

In this sample, this clonotype turned up a few times. The chain recombines TRBV7-8 with TRBJ1-5, with D maybe TRBD1 (5 bases). Trimming took off 6 bases at V and 11 bases at J, with 29 bases between the two ends. Germline CDR1 reads SGHVS; CDR2 reads FQNEAQ. This CDR3 is built from 17 residues. The chain's CDR3 is CASRKGKLDGAQETQHF. The CDR3 DNA follows: TGTGCCAGCAGAAAAGGGAAATTAGACGGGGCCCAAGAGACCCAGCATTTT. Supplemented by reference TRBV7-8 and TRBJ1-5, the full variable domain reads GAGVSQSPRYKVAKRGQDVALRCDPISGHVSLFWYQQALGQGPEFLTYFQNEAQLDKSGLPSDRFFAERPEGSVSTLKIQRTQQEDSAVYLCASRKGKLDGAQETQHFGDGTRLSIL.

This clonotype has just a few counts. V and J are TRBV15 and TRBJ2-7; a possible D gene is TRBD1 (5 bases). Trimming removed 8 bases from V and 2 bases from J, with 10 bases in between. The germline V gene has CDR1 LNHNV and CDR2 YYDKDF (reference sequence). The CDR3 covers 12 residues. The CDR3 region is CATQGQTYEQYF. CDR3 sequence (DNA): TGTGCCACCCAAGGACAAACCTACGAGCAGTACTTC.

The sample holds many counts of this clonotype. CDR3 sequence reads: CASSVGSSGATVETQYF. In nucleotides, the CDR3 is TGTGCCAGCAGCGTTGGTTCTAGCGGGGCAACAGTGGAGACCCAGTACTTC. V and J are TRBV9 and TRBJ2-5, with 9 bases matching TRBD2. The trim removed 2 bases at V and 5 bases at J, leaving 13 bases unmatched. The CDR3 runs to 17 residues. CDR1 and CDR2 from the germline V gene are SGDLS and YYNGEE.

This clonotype came up a few times. V gene TRBV5-6 combines with J gene TRBJ1-1, with D possibly matching TRBD1 (5 bases). The CDR3 has 14 amino acids. Germline CDR1 reads SGHDT; CDR2 reads YYEEEE. Trimming shortened V by 5 bases and J by 1 base, and 12 bases separated the two germline ends. As DNA, the CDR3 is TGTGCCAGCAGGGCCGGGGGGGGGAACACTGAAGCTTTCTTT. Its protein product is CASRAGGGNTEAFF.

The table lists this clonotype with a few counts. The chain joins TRBV2 to TRBJ2-7, with a possible D match to TRBD1 (6 bases). Trimming took off 2 bases at V and 6 bases at J, with 14 bases between the two ends. The CDR3 covers 14 residues. The germline gives CDR1 SNHLY, CDR2 FYNNEI. The chain's CDR3 is CASSESRGPSEQYF. CDR3 bases: TGTGCCAGCAGTGAAAGCAGGGGACCGAGCGAGCAGTACTTC.

The rearrangement uses TRBV12-3 or TRBV12-4 and TRBJ2-7; D is unresolved. The CDR3 length is 13 residues. V was trimmed by 1 base and J by 11 bases, leaving 15 bases between them. CDR3 sequence: CASSLGVSAREYF. Here the CDR3 DNA reads TGTGCCAGCAGTTTAGGGGTATCAGCTCGAGAGTACTTC.

This clonotype was detected a few times. The chain is built from TRBV20-1 and TRBJ2-7; 9 nucleotides agree with TRBD2. Per the germline V gene, CDR1 is DFQATT and CDR2 is SNEGSKA (reference sequence). The CDR3 runs to 14 residues. The V and J ends lost 6 bases and 4 bases, in that order; junction bases with no gene match: 10. The CDR3 is CSAQGVAGVYEQYF. The CDR3 DNA reads as TGCAGTGCCCAAGGGGTAGCGGGAGTTTACGAGCAGTACTTC.

The chain uses TRBV7-2 and TRBJ1-6; D unclear. Germline V gene data show CDR1 as SGHTA and CDR2 as FQGNSA. This CDR3 has 14 residues. Trimming took off 4 bases at V and 9 bases at J, with 13 bases between the two ends. The CDR3: CASSSGIRGSPLHF. The CDR3 DNA sequence: TGTGCCAGCAGCTCCGGGATTCGCGGTTCACCCCTCCACTTT.

In its sample, this clonotype was seen many times. The V and J genes are TRBV5-1 and TRBJ1-3; maybe TRBD1 (5 bases). CDR3 size: 16 residues. V dropped 0 bases and J dropped 8 bases, with 18 bases sitting between them. Germline V gene data show CDR1 as SGHRS and CDR2 as YFSETQ. The CDR3 protein is CASSLGAASGGDTIYF. For the CDR3, the DNA is TGCGCCAGCAGCTTGGGAGCGGCGTCTGGAGGGGACACCATATATTTT. Full variable domain (outside the CDR3, taken from reference TRBV5-1 and TRBJ1-3): KAGVTQTPRYLIKTRGQQVTLSCSPISGHRSVSWYQQTPGQGLQFLFEYFSETQRNKGNFPGRFSGRQFSNSRSEMNVSTLELGDSALYLCASSLGAASGGDTIYFGEGSWLTVV.

This clonotype was seen ten or more times. The V call is TRBV30, the J call TRBJ2-7; D unresolved. The CDR3 consists of 11 residues. Germline CDR1 GTSNPN, CDR2 SVGIG (reference sequence). The ends were cut back, 2 bases at V and 4 bases at J, with 6 bases in the middle. DNA of the CDR3: TGTGCCTGGAGTAACCGATACGAGCAGTACTTC. It codes for CAWSNRYEQYF.

The V gene is TRBV7-8, the J gene TRBJ2-7, with TRBD1 as a possible D gene (7 bases). This CDR3 has 15 residues. Germline V CDR1 and CDR2: SGHVS, FQNEAQ. The V gene lost 2 bases and the J gene lost 3 bases, with 14 bases spanning the gap. CDR3 amino acids: CASSLPAGGYYEQYF. The CDR3 DNA reads as TGTGCCAGCAGCTTACCGGCAGGGGGGTACTACGAGCAGTACTTC.

The chain links TRBV29-1 to TRBJ2-5, with a weak D call TRBD2 (6 bases). The CDR3 length is 13 residues. Per germline, CDR1 SQVTM and CDR2 ANQGSEA. Deletions cut 5 bases from V and 5 bases from J, with 15 bases between. The CDR3 sequence is CSVSMSSAETQYF. CDR3 nucleotides: TGCAGCGTTAGCATGTCTAGCGCGGAGACCCAGTACTTC.

In regard to this clonotype: Because the CDR3's place on the DNA is in doubt, the DNA is left out and the CDR3 is given as listed by TCRdb. The V and J genes are TRBV20-1 and TRBJ2-5; whether TRBD1, the table's D call, matches the DNA was not checked. The CDR3 has 20 amino acids, counting both end residues. The V gene's germline CDR1 is DFQATT and CDR2 SNEGSKA (reference sequence). The CDR3 region is CSAPTRGQGGYTFGSGTQYF.

This clonotype has more than one count but fewer than ten. The chain recombines TRBV7-9 with TRBJ2-7; the D gene is possibly TRBD1 (6 bases). Germline CDR1 is SEHNR and CDR2 is FQNEAQ (reference sequence). CDR3 size: 15 residues. V was cut by 0 bases and J by 0 bases, with 9 bases left in between. The CDR3 protein is CASSLALDSSYEQYF. The CDR3 DNA reads TGTGCCAGCAGCTTAGCGCTGGACAGCTCCTACGAGCAGTACTTC.

The rearrangement links TRBV10-3 to TRBJ1-5; D unresolved. This CDR3 contains 16 residues. Germline CDR1 reads ENHRY; CDR2 reads SYGVKD. V shed 0 bases and J shed 0 bases, with 9 bases lying between them. CDR3 nucleotides: TGTGCCATCAGTGAGTCAGACGGATATAGCAATCAGCCCCAGCATTTT. It translates to CAISESDGYSNQPQHF.

As concerns this clonotype: One end of the junction does not line up with germline, which may come from a read error. This chain links TRBV5-1 with TRBJ2-3; 9 nucleotides align to TRBD1. The CDR3 runs to 14 residues. Germline values: CDR1 SGHRS, CDR2 YFSETQ. The CDR3 DNA reads TGCGCCAGCAGCTTGGTACAGGGGGCAGATATGCAGTACTTT. Translation: CASSLVQGADMQYF.

The DNA of the CDR3 is TGTGCCAGCAGCGCCGGGACTAGGGGAGGCGAGCAGTACTTC. Amino acid sequence: CASSAGTRGGEQYF. The rearrangement joins TRBV9 to TRBJ2-7; TRBD2 agrees at 8 bases. CDR1 SGDLS and CDR2 YYNGEE come from the germline V gene. CDR3 size: 14 residues. The trim removed 3 bases at V and 6 bases at J, leaving 8 bases unmatched.

The genes are TRBV9 and TRBJ1-2; 7 bases are shared with TRBD1. V was pared by 1 base and J by 3 bases, with 9 bases of the junction left unmatched. The CDR3 extends over 16 amino acids. Germline V gene data show CDR1 as SGDLS and CDR2 as YYNGEE. The CDR3 DNA follows: TGTGCCAGCAGCGTACCAACTTTTGACAGGGACTATGGCTACACCTTC. Amino acid sequence: CASSVPTFDRDYGYTF.

Turning to this clonotype: A clone one base away is much larger, so this may be a read error. The rearrangement uses TRBV6-6 and TRBJ1-1; D possibly corresponds to TRBD1 (5 bases). Germline assignment: CDR1 MNHNY and CDR2 SVGAGI (reference sequence). The CDR3 contains 15 residues. The CDR3 here is CTSSGTGVMNTEAFF. CDR3 DNA: TGTACCAGCAGCGGAACAGGTGTAATGAACACTGAAGCTTTCTTT.

The chain uses TRBV20-1 and TRBJ2-2; 9 bases fit TRBD1. CDR3 length: 13 residues. Germline trimming cut 6 bases from V and 6 bases from J; bases unmatched to any gene: 5. Germline lookup yields CDR1 DFQATT and CDR2 SNEGSKA (reference sequence). CDR3 loop: CSARTGDSGELFF. The CDR3 DNA follows: TGCAGTGCGCGGACAGGGGATTCCGGGGAGCTGTTTTTT.

The table lists this clonotype with a few counts. The CDR3 does not close with the conserved phenylalanine or tryptophan, likely indicating a read error. The J gene is TRBJ2-1, the V gene TRBV6-5; 7 positions match TRBD1. The V gene end was trimmed by 8 bases and the J gene end by 3 bases; junction bases not matched to a gene: 10. The CDR3 covers 15 residues. From germline, CDR1 is MNHEY and CDR2 SVGAGI. The DNA of the CDR3 is TGTGCCAGCGCCGACACAGGGGAAAACTACAATGAGCAGTTCCTC. This sequence encodes CASADTGENYNEQFL.

The chain uses TRBV7-2 and TRBJ2-7; perhaps TRBD2 as D (5 bases). Germline V CDR1 and CDR2: SGHTA, FQGNSA. The CDR3 spans 12 residues. V lost 10 bases, J lost 6 bases, and 16 bases lay in between. The CDR3 loop is CATTGILGEQYF. CDR3 coding DNA: TGTGCCACAACGGGAATCCTGGGCGAGCAGTACTTC.

J is TRBJ1-2 and V is TRBV20-1; weak D call: TRBD1 (6 bases). From germline, CDR1 is DFQATT and CDR2 SNEGSKA (reference sequence). Between the trimmed V and J ends, which lost 3 bases and 8 bases, there was a span of 22 bases. The CDR3 is 15 residues long. The CDR3 DNA reads TGCAGTGCTAGTGGGGGAGGGGGGATCGGCGCGGGCTACACCTTC. As protein: CSASGGGGIGAGYTF.

The CDR3 nucleotides read TGTGCCAGCAGCTTATTCCTTGGGGCGCAGCCCCAGCATTTT. It encodes CASSLFLGAQPQHF. The chain is built from TRBV7-6 and TRBJ1-5, with D possibly being TRBD1 (5 bases). CDR3 size: 14 residues. CDR1 and CDR2 (germline): SGHVS, FNYEAQ. Trimming removed 2 bases at V and 7 bases at J, with 12 bases between.

This clonotype is termed medium-sized. The V and J genes are TRBV7-8 and TRBJ2-3; D is uncertain. V lost 4 bases to trimming and J lost 2 bases, with 1 base between them. CDR1 is SGHVS, CDR2 FQNEAQ, per germline. CDR3 size: 11 residues. CDR3 bases: TGTGCCAGCAGCTCCACAGATACGCAGTATTTT. Residues: CASSSTDTQYF.